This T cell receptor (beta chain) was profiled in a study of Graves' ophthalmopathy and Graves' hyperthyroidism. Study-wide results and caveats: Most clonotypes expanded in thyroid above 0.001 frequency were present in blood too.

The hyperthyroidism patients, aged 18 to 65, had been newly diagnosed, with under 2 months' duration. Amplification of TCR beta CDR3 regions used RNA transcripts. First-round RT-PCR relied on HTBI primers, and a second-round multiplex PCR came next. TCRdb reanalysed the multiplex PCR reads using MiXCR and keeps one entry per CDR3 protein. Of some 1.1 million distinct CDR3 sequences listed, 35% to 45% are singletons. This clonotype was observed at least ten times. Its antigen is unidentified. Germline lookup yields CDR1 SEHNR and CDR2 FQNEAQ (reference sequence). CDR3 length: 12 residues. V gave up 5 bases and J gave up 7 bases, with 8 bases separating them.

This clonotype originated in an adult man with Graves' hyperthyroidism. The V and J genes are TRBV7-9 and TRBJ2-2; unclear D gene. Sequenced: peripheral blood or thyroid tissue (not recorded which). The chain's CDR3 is CASSIQGGELFF. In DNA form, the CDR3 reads TGTGCCAGCAGCATACAAGGCGGGGAGCTGTTTTTT.